The text below deals with one TCR beta chain. Participants reported their clinical history, and cohort assignment relied on those reports. The data are from a study of blood T cell repertoires in COVID-19. The germline gives CDR1 SGHVS, CDR2 FQNEAQ. This CDR3 contains 15 residues. Trimming took off 1 base at V and 6 bases at J, with 10 bases between the two ends. Libraries were prepared by immunoSEQ multiplex PCR; TCRdb keeps only in-frame clonotypes and omits some of them. The table has around 230,000 clones, more than 80% seen once. This receptor was obtained from a woman between 35 and 50 years old with acute COVID-19. The sample consisted of PBMCs or T cells enriched from blood (not recorded which). The chain links TRBV7-8 to TRBJ1-6; D possibly corresponds to TRBD1 (5 bases). CDR3 amino acids: CASSLGRGGNSPLHF. The DNA of the CDR3 is TGTGCCAGCAGCTTAGGTCGGGGGGGTAATTCACCCCTCCACTTT.